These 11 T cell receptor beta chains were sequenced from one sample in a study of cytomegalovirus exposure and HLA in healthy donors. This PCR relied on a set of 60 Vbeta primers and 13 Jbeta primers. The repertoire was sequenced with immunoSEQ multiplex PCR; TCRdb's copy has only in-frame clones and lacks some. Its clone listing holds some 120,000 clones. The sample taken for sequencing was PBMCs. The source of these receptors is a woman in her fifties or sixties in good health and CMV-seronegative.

DNA for the CDR3: TGTGCCAGCAGCAAAGGAAGTAAGAGGGTTAACTATGGCTACACCTTC. Residues: CASSKGSKRVNYGYTF. The genes are TRBV21-1 and TRBJ1-2. TRBV21-1 is designated a pseudogene. This CDR3 contains 16 residues.

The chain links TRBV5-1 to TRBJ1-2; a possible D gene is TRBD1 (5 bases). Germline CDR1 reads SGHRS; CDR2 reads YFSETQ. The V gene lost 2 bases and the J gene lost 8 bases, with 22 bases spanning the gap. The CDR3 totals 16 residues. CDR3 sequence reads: CASSLTEAGRQSGYTF. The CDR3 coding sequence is TGCGCCAGCAGCTTAACTGAGGCGGGACGGCAAAGCGGCTACACCTTC.

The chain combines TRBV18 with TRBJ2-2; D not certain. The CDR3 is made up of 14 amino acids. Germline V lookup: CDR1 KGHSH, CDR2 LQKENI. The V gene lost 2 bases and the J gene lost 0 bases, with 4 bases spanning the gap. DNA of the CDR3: TGTGCCAGCTCACCATATGCGAACACCGGGGAGCTGTTTTTT. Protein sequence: CASSPYANTGELFF.

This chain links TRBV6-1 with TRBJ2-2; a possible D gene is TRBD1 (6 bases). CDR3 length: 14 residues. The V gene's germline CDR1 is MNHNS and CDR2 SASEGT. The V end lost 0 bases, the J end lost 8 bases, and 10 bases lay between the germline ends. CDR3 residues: CASSEAGGVGELFF. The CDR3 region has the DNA TGTGCCAGCAGTGAAGCAGGGGGAGTTGGGGAGCTGTTTTTT.

The CDR3 spells CASSEVGGRYHNEQFF. The CDR3, as DNA: TGTGCCAGCAGTGAAGTGGGCGGGAGATACCACAATGAGCAGTTCTTC. This chain joins TRBV6-1 and TRBJ2-1; 7 nucleotides align to TRBD2. The V gene end was trimmed by 1 base and the J gene end by 5 bases; junction bases not matched to a gene: 8. This CDR3 is 16 amino acids long. Germline CDR1 reads MNHNS; CDR2 reads SASEGT.

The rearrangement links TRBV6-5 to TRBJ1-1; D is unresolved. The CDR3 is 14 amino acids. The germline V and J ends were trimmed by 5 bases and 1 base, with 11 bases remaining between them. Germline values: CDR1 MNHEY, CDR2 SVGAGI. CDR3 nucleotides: TGTGCCAGCAGTGAACGCCAGGAGAACACTGAAGCTTTCTTT. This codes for CASSERQENTEAFF.

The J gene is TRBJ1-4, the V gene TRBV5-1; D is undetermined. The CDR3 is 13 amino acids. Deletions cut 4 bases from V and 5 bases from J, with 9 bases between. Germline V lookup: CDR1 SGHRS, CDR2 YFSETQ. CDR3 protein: CASSREANEKLFF. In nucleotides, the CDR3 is TGCGCCAGCAGCCGGGAGGCGAATGAAAAACTGTTTTTT.

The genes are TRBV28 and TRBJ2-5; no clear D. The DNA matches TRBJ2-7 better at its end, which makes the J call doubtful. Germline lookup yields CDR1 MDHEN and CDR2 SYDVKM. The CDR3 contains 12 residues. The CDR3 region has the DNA TGTGCCAGCAGTCCCTCTAACTACGAGCAGTACTTC. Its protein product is CASSPSNYEQYF.

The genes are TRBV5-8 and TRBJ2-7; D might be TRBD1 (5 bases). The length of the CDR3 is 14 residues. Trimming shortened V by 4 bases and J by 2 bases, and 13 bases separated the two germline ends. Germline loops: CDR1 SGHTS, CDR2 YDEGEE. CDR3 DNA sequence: TGTGCCAGCAGCCCGACAGTTCCTCCCTACGAGCAGTACTTC. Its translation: CASSPTVPPYEQYF.

The chain's CDR3 is CASSVFASGPGANVLTF. CDR3 nucleotides: TGTGCCAGTAGTGTATTTGCAAGCGGTCCTGGGGCCAACGTCCTGACTTTC. The chain joins TRBV19 to TRBJ2-6; tentatively, D is TRBD2 (5 bases). Germline V gene sequence: CDR1 LNHDA, CDR2 SQIVND (reference sequence). The V end was cut by 5 bases, the J end by 2 bases, with 16 bases between. This CDR3 has 17 amino acids.

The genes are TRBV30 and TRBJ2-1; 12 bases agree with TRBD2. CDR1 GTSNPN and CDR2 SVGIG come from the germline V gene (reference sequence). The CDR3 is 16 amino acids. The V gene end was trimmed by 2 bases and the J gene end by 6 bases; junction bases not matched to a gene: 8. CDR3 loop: CAWSPISTSGSNEQFF. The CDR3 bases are TGTGCCTGGAGTCCGATCTCGACTAGCGGGAGCAATGAGCAGTTCTTC.